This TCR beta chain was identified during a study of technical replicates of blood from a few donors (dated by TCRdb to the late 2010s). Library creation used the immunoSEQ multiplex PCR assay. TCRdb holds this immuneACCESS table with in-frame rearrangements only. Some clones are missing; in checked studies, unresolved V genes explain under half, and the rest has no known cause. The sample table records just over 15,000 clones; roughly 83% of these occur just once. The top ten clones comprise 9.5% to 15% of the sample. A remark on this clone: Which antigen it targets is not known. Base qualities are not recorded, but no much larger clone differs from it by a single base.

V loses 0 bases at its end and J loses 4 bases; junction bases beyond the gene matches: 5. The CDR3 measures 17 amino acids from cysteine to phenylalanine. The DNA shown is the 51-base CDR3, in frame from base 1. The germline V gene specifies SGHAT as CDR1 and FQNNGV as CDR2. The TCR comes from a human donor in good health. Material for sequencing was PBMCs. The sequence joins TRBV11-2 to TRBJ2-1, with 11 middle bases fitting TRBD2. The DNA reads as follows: TGTGCCAGCAGCTTAGATTGGGGGACTAGCGGTTACAATGAGCAGTTCTTC. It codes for CASSLDWGTSGYNEQFF.